One T cell receptor (beta chain) is described in this entry. Its binding antigen is unknown. Base qualities are not at hand, and no much larger clone is one base apart. This record belongs to a study of radiotherapy plus CTLA-4 blockade in lung cancer (dated by TCRdb to the late 2010s). Broadly, across the study: Objective responses occurred in roughly 20% of enrolled patients, and 30% to 35% achieved disease control. Broad study findings and their caveats: After treatment with radiotherapy and ipilimumab, TCR clones that originated in tumors expanded in peripheral blood. The strongest predictors of response, as reported, were early dynamic changes in blood T cell clones along with a rise in serum interferon-beta after radiation.

The study tested focal radiation therapy combined with CTLA-4 blockade (ipilimumab) in patients with chemo-refractory metastatic non-small-cell lung cancer. Library generation was performed with the immunoSEQ multiplex PCR assay. This immuneACCESS table, as held by TCRdb, lists in-frame sequences with V and J called but not all clones. Of the missing ones, under half trace to an unresolved V gene in checked studies; the others have no known cause. This sample comprises 20,000 or so clones, more than 75% of them detected only once. The biggest ten clones account for less than 25% of the sample. Here the sequenced sample was peripheral blood, taken from a patient treated with radiotherapy plus ipilimumab. The receptor's source is a human donor with non-small cell lung cancer whose response to radiotherapy plus ipilimumab could not be evaluated.

The sequenced DNA: TGTGCCATCAAACGGGGGACCCTCTATGGCTACACCTTC. Protein translation: CAIKRGTLYGYTF. Recombination linked TRBV2 to TRBJ1-2; TRBD1 is possibly the D segment (5 matching bases). From its cysteine to its phenylalanine, the CDR3 spans 13 amino acids. Only the CDR3 DNA is retained, 39 bases long and in frame from the first base. V was cut back by 10 bases and J by 4 bases, leaving a gap of 16 bases between them. CDR1 and CDR2, looked up from the germline V gene, are SNHLY and FYNNEI.